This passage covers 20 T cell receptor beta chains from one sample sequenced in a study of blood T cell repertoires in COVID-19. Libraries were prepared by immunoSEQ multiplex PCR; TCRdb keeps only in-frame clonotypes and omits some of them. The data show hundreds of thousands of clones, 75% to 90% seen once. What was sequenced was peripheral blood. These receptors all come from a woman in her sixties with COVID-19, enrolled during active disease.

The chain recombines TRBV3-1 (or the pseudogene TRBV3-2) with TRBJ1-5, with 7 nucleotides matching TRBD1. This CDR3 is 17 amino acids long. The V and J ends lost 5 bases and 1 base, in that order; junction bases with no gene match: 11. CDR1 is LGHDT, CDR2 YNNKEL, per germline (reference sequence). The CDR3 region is CASSTTTGKGSNQPQHF. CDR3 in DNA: TGTGCCAGCAGCACGACGACAGGGAAGGGAAGCAATCAGCCCCAGCATTTT.

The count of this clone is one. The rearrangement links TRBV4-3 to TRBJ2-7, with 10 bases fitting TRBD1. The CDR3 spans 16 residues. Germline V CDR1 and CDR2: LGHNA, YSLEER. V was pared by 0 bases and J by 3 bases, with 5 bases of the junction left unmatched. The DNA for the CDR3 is TGCGCCAGCAGCCAAGATCTCGGGACAGGGGACTACGAGCAGTACTTC. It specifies CASSQDLGTGDYEQYF.

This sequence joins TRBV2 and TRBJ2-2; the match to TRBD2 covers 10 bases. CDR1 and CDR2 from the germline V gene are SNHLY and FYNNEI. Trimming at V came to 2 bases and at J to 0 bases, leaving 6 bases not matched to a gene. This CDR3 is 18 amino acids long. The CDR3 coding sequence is TGTGCCAGCAGTGAATGGGCTAGCGGGGGCCCGAACACCGGGGAGCTGTTTTTT. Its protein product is CASSEWASGGPNTGELFF.

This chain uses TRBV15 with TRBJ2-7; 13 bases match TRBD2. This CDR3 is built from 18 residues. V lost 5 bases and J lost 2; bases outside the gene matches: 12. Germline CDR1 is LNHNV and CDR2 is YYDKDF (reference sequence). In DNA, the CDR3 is TGTGCCACCAGCCACTTGGGACTAGCGGGGTCGATTCCCTACGAGCAGTACTTC. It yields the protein CATSHLGLAGSIPYEQYF.

The CDR3 region is CASSYRDSMNHQPQHF. The CDR3 region has the DNA TGTGCCAGCAGTTACCGGGACTCCATGAATCATCAGCCCCAGCATTTT. The V and J genes are TRBV6-5 and TRBJ1-5; the D gene is possibly TRBD1 (5 bases). Germline CDR1 MNHEY, CDR2 SVGAGI. The CDR3 has 16 residues. V was cut by 2 bases and J by 5 bases, with 16 bases left in between.

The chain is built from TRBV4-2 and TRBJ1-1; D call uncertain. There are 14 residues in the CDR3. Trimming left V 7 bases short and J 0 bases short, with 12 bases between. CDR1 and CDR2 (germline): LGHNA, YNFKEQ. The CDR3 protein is CASTELSVNTEAFF. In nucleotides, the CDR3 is TGTGCCAGCACCGAACTTTCGGTGAACACTGAAGCTTTCTTT.

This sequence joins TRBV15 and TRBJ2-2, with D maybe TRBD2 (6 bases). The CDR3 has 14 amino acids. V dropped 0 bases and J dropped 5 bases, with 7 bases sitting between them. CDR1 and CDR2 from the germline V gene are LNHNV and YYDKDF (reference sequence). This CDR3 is CATSREGGTGELFF. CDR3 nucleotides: TGTGCCACCAGCAGAGAAGGAGGGACCGGGGAGCTGTTTTTT.

The CDR3 region is CASSWGLLNTEAFF. The CDR3 bases are TGTGCCAGCAGCTGGGGACTCTTGAACACTGAAGCTTTCTTT. The chain recombines TRBV7-8 with TRBJ1-1; possible D gene TRBD1, 5 bases. V lost 4 bases and J 0 bases, leaving 9 bases between the germline ends. CDR1 SGHVS and CDR2 FQNEAQ come from the germline V gene. This CDR3 spans 14 amino acids.

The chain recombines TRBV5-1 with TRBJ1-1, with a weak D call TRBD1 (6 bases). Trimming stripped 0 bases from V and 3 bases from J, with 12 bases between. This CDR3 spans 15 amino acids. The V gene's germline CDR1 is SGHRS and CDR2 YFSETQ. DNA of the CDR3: TGCGCCAGCAGCTTGGTCTCAGGGGCGGACACTGAAGCTTTCTTT. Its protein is CASSLVSGADTEAFF.

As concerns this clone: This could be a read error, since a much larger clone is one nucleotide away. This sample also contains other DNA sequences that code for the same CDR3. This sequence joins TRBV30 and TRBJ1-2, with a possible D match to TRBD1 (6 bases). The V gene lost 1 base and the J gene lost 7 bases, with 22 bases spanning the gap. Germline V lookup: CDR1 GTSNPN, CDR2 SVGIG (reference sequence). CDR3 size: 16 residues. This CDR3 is CAWSAVFGGAGFGYTF. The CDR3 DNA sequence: TGTGCCTGGAGTGCTGTATTTGGGGGCGCTGGGTTTGGCTACACCTTC.

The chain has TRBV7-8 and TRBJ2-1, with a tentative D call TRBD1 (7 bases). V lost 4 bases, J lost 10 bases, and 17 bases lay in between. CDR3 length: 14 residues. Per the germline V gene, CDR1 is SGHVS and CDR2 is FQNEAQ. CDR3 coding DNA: TGTGCCAGCAGCTCCCGGGACAGCCGGGGGGAGCAGTTCTTC. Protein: CASSSRDSRGEQFF.

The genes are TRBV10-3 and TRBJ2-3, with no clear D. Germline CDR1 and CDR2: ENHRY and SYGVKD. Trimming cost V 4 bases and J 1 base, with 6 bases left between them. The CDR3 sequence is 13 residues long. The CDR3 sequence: CAISVPGTDTQYF. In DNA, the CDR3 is TGTGCCATCAGTGTCCCAGGCACAGATACGCAGTATTTT.

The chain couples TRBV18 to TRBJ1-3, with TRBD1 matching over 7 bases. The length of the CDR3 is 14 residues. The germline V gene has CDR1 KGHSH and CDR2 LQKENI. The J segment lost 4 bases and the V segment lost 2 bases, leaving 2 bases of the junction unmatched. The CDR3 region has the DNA TGTGCCAGCTCACCAGCGGGACAGGGAAACACCATATATTTT. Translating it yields CASSPAGQGNTIYF.

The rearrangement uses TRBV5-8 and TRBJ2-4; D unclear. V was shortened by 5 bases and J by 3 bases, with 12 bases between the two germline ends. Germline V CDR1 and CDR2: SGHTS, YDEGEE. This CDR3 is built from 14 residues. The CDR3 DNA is TGTGCCAGCAGTCGGTTTTTAATCAAAAACATTCAGTACTTC. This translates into CASSRFLIKNIQYF.

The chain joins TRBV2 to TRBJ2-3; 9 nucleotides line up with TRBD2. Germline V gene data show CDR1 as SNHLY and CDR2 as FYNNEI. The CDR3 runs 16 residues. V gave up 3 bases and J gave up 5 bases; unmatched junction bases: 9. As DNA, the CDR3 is TGTGCCAGCAGTGAGTCTTCGGTACTAGCGGGAGATACGCAGTATTTT. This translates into CASSESSVLAGDTQYF.

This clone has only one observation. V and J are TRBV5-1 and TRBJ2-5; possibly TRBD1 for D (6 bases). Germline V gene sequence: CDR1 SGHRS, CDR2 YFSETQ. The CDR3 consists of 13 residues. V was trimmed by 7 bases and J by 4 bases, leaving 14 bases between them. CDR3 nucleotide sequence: TGCGCCAGCGAATCTCAGGGGCGAGAGACCCAGTACTTC. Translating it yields CASESQGRETQYF.

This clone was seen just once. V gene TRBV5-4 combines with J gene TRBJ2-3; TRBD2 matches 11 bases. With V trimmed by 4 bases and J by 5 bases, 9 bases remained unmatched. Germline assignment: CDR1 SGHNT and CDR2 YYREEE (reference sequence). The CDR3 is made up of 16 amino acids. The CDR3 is CASSRTSGGRLDTQYF. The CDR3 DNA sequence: TGTGCCAGCAGCAGAACTAGCGGGGGAAGGTTAGATACGCAGTATTTT.

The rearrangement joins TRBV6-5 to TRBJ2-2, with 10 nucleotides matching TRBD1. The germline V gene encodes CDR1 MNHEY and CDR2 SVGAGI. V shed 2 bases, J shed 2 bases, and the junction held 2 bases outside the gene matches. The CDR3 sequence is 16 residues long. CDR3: CASSYGQGDNTGELFF. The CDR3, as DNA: TGTGCCAGCAGTTACGGACAGGGGGATAACACCGGGGAGCTGTTTTTT.

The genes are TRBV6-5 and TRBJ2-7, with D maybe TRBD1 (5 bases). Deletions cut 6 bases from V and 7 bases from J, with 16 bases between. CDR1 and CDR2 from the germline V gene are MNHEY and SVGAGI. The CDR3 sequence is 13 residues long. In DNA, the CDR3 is TGTGCCAGCAGGATCCGACAGTCTACTGAGCAGTACTTC. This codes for CASRIRQSTEQYF.

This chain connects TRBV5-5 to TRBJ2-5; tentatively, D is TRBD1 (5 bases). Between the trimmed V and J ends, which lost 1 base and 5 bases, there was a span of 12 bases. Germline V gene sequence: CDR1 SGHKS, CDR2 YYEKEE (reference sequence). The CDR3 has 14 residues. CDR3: CASSLPLRQETQYF. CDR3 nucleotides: TGTGCCAGCAGCTTGCCCCTTAGACAGGAGACCCAGTACTTC.